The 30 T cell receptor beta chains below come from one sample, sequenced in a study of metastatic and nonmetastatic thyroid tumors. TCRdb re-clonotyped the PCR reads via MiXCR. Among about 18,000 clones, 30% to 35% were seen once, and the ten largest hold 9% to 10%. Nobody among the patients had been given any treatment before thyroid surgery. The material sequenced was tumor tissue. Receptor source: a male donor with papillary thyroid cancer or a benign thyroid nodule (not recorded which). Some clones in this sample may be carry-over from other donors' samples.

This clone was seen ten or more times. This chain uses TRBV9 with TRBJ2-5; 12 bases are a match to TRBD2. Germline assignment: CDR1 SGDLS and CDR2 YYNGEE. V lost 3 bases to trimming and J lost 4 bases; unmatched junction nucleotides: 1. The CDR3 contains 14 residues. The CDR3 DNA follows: TGTGCCAGCAGCGCGGGACTAGCGGGAGAGACCCAGTACTTC. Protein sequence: CASSAGLAGETQYF.

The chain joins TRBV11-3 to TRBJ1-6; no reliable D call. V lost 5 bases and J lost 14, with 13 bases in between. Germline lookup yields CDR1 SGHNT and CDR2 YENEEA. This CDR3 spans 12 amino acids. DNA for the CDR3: TGTGCCAGCAGCCAGTTTGCCGAGGCCCTCCACTTT. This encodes CASSQFAEALHF.

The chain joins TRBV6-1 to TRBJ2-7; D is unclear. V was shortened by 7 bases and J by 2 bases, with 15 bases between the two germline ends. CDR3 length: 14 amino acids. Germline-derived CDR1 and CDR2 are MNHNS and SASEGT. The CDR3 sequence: CASTDHGDTYEQYF. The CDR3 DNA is TGTGCCAGCACGGACCATGGGGATACCTACGAGCAGTACTTC.

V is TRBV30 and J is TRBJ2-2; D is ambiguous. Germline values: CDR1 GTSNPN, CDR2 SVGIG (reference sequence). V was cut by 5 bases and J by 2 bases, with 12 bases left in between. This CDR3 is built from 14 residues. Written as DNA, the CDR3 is TGTGCCTGGGCAACATGGGGAAACACCGGGGAGCTGTTTTTT. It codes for CAWATWGNTGELFF.

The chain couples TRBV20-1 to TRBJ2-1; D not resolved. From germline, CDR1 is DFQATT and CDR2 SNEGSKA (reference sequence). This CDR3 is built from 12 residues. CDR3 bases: TGCACGAGTTCACCAGGCGACAATGAGCAGTTCTTC. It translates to CTSSPGDNEQFF.

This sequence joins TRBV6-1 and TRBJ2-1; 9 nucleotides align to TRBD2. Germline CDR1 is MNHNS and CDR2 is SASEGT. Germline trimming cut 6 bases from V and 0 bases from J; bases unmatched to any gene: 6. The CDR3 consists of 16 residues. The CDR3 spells CASSENSGSSYNEQFF. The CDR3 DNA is TGTGCCAGCAGCGAGAATAGCGGGAGCTCCTACAATGAGCAGTTCTTC.

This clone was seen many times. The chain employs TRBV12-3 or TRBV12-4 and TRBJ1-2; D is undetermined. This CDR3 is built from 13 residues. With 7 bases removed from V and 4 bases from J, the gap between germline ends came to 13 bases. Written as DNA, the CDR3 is TGTGCCAGCACTTGGTCGGACTCCTATGGCTACACCTTC. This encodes CASTWSDSYGYTF.

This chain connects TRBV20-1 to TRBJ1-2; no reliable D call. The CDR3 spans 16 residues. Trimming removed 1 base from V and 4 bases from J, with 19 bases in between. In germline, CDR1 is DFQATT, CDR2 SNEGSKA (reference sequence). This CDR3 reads CSARVPVGVSGYGYTF. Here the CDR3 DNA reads TGCAGTGCTAGAGTCCCTGTGGGTGTCTCGGGCTATGGCTACACCTTC.

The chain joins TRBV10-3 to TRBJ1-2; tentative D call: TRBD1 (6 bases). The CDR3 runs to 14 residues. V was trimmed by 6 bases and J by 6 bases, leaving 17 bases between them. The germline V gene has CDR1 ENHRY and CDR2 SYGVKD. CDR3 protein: CAIRPQVGDNGYTF. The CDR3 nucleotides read TGTGCCATCAGACCTCAGGTCGGGGACAATGGCTACACCTTC.

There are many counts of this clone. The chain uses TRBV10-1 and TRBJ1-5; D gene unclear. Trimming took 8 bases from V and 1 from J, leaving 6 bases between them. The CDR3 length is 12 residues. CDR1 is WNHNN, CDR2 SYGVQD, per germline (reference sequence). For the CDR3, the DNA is TGCGCCAGCGTGGAGAGCAATCAGCCCCAGCATTTT. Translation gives CASVESNQPQHF.

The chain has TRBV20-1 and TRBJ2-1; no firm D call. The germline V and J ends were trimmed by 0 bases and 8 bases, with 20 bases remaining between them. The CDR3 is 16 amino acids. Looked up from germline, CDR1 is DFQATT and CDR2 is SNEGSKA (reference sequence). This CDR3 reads CSARERTRECADEQFF. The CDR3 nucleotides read TGCAGTGCTAGAGAACGGACCCGAGAGTGTGCCGATGAGCAGTTCTTC.

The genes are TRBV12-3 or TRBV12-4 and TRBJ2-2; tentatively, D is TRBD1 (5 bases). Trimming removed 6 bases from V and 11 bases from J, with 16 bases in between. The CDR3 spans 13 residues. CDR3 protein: CASSPRQSNELFF. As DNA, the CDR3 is TGTGCCAGCAGCCCCCGACAGAGTAATGAGCTGTTTTTT.

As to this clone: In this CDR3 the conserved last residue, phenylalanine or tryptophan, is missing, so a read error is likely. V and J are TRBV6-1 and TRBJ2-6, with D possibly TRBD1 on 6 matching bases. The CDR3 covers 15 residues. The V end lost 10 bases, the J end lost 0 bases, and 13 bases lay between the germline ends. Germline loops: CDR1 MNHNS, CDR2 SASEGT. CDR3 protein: CAIRVGGSGANVLTL. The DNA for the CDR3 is TGTGCCATCAGGGTAGGGGGCTCTGGGGCCAACGTCCTGACTTTA.

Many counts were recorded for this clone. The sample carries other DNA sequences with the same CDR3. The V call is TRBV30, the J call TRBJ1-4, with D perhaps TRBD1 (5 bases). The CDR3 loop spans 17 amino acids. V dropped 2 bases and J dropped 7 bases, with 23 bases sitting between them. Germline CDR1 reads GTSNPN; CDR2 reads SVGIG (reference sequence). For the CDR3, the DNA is TGTGCCTGGAGTCCGACAGCCTGGGCAACTAAGGGTGAAAAACTGTTTTTT. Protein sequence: CAWSPTAWATKGEKLFF. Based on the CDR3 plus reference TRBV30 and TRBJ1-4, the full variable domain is SQTIHQWPATLVQPVGSPLSLECTVEGTSNPNLYWYRQAAGRGLQLLFYSVGIGQISSEVPQNLSASRPQDRQFILSSKKLLLSDSGFYLCAWSPTAWATKGEKLFFGSGTQLSVL.

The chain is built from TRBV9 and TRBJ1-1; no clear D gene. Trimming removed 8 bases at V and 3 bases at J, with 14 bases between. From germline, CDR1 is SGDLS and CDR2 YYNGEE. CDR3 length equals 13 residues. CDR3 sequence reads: CARRVIPDTEAFF. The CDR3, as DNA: TGTGCCAGAAGAGTAATTCCGGACACTGAAGCTTTCTTT. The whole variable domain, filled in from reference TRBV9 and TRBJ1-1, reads DSGVTQTPKHLITATGQRVTLRCSPRSGDLSVYWYQQSLDQGLQFLIQYYNGEERAKGNILERFSAQQFPDLHSELNLSSLELGDSALYFCARRVIPDTEAFFGQGTRLTVV.

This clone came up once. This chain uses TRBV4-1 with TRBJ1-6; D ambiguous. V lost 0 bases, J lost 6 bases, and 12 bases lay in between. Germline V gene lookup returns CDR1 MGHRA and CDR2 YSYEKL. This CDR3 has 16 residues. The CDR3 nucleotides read TGCGCCAGCAGCCAAGACAACAGAGAACGTAATTCACCCCTCCACTTT. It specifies CASSQDNRERNSPLHF.

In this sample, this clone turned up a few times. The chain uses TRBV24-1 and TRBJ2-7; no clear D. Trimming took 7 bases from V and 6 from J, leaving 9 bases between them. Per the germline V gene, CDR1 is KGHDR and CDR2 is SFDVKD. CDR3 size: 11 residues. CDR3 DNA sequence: TGTGCCACCAGCTCAGTCGGCGAGCAGTACTTC. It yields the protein CATSSVGEQYF.

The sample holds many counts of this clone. For the CDR3, the DNA is TGTGCCAGCAGTGGGCTGGGGGCAGATGAAAAACTGTTTTTT. This gives the protein CASSGLGADEKLFF. The J gene is TRBJ1-4, the V gene TRBV6-1; weak D call: TRBD1 (6 bases). The germline V gene has CDR1 MNHNS and CDR2 SASEGT. This CDR3 has 14 residues. Trimming pared 4 bases from V and 6 bases from J, leaving 12 bases between.

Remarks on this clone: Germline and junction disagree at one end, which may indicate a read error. Here the CDR3 reads CASSIAVTSADTQYF. In nucleotides, the CDR3 is TGTGCCAGCAGCATTGCCGTGACTAGCGCGGATACGCAGTATTTC. V and J are TRBV9 and TRBJ2-3, with 8 nucleotides matching TRBD2. The CDR3 sequence is 15 residues long. Per the germline V gene, CDR1 is SGDLS and CDR2 is YYNGEE. The variable domain in full, completed from reference TRBV9 and TRBJ2-3, reads DSGVTQTPKHLITATGQRVTLRCSPRSGDLSVYWYQQSLDQGLQFLIQYYNGEERAKGNILERFSAQQFPDLHSELNLSSLELGDSALYFCASSIAVTSADTQYFGPGTRLTVL.

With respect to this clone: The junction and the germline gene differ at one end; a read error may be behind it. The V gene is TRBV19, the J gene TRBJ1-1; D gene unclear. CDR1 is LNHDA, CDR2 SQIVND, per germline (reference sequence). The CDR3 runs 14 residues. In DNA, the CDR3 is TGTGCCAGTAGTATCAAGCGGGGAGGCTCTGACGCTTTCTTT. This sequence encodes CASSIKRGGSDAFF.

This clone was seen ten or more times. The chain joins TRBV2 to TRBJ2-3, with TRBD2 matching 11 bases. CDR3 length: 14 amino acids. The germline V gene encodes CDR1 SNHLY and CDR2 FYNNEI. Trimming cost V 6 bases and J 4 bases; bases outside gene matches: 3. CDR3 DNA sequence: TGTGCCAGCAGAGTAGCGGGAGGGCCAGATACGCAGTATTTT. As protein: CASRVAGGPDTQYF.

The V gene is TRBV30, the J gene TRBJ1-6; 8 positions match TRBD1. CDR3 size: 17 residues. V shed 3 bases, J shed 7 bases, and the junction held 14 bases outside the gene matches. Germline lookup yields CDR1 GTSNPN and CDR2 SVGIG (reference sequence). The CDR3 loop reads CAWRDGTGGVWNSPLHF. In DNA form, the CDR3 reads TGTGCCTGGAGGGACGGGACAGGCGGAGTTTGGAATTCACCCCTCCACTTT.

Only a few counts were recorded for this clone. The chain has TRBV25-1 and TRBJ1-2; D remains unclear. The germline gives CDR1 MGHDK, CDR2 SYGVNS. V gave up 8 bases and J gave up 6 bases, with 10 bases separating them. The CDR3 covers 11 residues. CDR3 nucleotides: TGTGCCAGCGGACTGAGGGATGGCTACACCTTC. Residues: CASGLRDGYTF.

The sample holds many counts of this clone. The CDR3 here is CASSTWTEGTEAFF. CDR3 bases: TGTGCCAGCAGCACGTGGACGGAGGGCACTGAAGCTTTCTTT. The chain is built from TRBV7-9 and TRBJ1-1; no definite D call. The CDR3 length is 14 residues. The germline V gene encodes CDR1 SEHNR and CDR2 FQNEAQ (reference sequence). V lost 5 bases, J lost 4 bases, and 14 bases lay in between.

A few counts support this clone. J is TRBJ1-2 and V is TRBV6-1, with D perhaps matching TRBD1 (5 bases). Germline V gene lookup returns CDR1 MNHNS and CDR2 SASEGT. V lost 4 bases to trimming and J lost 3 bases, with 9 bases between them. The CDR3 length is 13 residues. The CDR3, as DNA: TGTGCCAGCAGTGTGACAGAACACTATGGCTACACCTTC. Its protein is CASSVTEHYGYTF.

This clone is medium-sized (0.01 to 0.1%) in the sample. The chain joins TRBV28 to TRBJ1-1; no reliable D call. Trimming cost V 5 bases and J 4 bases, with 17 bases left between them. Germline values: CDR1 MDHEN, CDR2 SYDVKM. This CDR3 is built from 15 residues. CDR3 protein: CASSPSVSGFTEAFF. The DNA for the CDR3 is TGTGCCAGCAGTCCCTCCGTCTCGGGTTTCACTGAAGCTTTCTTT.

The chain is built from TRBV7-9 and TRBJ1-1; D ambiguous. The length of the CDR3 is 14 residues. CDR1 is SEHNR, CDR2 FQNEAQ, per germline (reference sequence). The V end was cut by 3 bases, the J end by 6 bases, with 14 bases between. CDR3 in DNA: TGTGCCAGCAGCTTTTCCCTGGGAGGATCTGAAGCTTTCTTT. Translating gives CASSFSLGGSEAFF. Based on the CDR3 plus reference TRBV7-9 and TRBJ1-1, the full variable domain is DTGVSQNPRHKITKRGQNVTFRCDPISEHNRLYWYRQTLGQGPEFLTYFQNEAQLEKSRLLSDRFSAERPKGSFSTLEIQRTEQGDSAMYLCASSFSLGGSEAFFGQGTRLTVV.

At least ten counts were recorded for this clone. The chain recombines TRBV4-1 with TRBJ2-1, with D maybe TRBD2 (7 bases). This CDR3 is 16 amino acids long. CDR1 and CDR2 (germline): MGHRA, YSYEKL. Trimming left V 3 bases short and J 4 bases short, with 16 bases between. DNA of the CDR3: TGCGCCAGCAGCCATACAACGGGGGGCCAATACAATGAGCAGTTCTTC. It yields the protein CASSHTTGGQYNEQFF.

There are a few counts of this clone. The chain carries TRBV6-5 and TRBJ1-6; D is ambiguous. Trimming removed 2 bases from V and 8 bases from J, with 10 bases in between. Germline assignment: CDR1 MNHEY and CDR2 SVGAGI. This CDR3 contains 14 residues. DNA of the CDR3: TGTGCCAGCAGTTACGAGGGAAAGGATTCACCCCTCCACTTT. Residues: CASSYEGKDSPLHF.

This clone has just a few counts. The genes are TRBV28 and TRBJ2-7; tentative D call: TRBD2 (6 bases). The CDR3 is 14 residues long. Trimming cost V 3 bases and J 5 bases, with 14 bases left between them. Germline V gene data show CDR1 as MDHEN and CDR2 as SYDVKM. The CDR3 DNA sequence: TGTGCCAGCAGTTTCCTCGGGGGAAACGACGAGCAGTACTTC. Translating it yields CASSFLGGNDEQYF.